This T cell receptor beta chain appears in the sequencing data of a study of blood T cell repertoires in COVID-19. Clones were sequenced by immunoSEQ multiplex PCR, and TCRdb holds only the in-frame ones, with some missing. The table shows 150,000 to 200,000 clones, with approximately 90% occurring only once. The CDR3 spans 14 residues. V was shortened by 2 bases and J by 5 bases, with 10 bases between the two germline ends. Looked up from germline, CDR1 is MNHNS and CDR2 is SASEGT. The chain has TRBV6-1 and TRBJ1-3; D is ambiguous. Specimen: peripheral blood. The sequence derives from a man aged 18 to 29 who had recovered from COVID-19. CDR3: CASSENNARNTIYF. The CDR3 nucleotides are TGTGCCAGCAGTGAAAACAACGCCCGAAACACCATATATTTT.